Each of the 10 T cell receptor beta chains below was sequenced from the same sample in a study of PD-1 blockade in classical Hodgkin lymphoma. There was relapse after autologous stem cell transplantation in every patient, and there was variation in brentuximab vedotin exposure. TCRdb's copy holds only in-frame clones and misses some; the assay was immunoSEQ multiplex PCR. In the table there are approximately 100,000 clones, roughly 91% of which are singletons. The starting material was peripheral blood mononuclear cells (PBMCs), obtained before the second cycle of nivolumab. These receptor sequences come from a human donor with classical Hodgkin lymphoma.

In this sample, this clone turned up once. The gene calls are TRBV30 and TRBJ2-1; 9 positions match TRBD2. Germline V gene sequence: CDR1 GTSNPN, CDR2 SVGIG (reference sequence). CDR3 length: 12 residues. CDR3 sequence: CALRGGRDSGFF. CDR3 sequence (DNA): TGTGCTTTGCGGGGGGGCCGGGACTCAGGGTTCTTC.

This clone has more than one count but fewer than ten. Other nucleotide sequences from this sample produce the same CDR3. The rearrangement uses TRBV19 and TRBJ2-1; 11 bases map to TRBD2. This CDR3 contains 15 residues. The germline V gene has CDR1 LNHDA and CDR2 SQIVND (reference sequence). V lost 6 bases and J lost 1; bases outside the gene matches: 2. CDR3 in DNA: TGTGCCAGTAGCCGACTAGCGGGGTCCTACAATGAGCAGTTCTTC. Translation gives CASSRLAGSYNEQFF.

This chain links TRBV5-1 with TRBJ2-3, with 13 bases lining up with TRBD2. V was clipped by 4 bases and J by 7 bases; unmatched bases: 9. Germline V gene sequence: CDR1 SGHRS, CDR2 YFSETQ. This CDR3 has 16 residues. CDR3 sequence (DNA): TGCGCCAGCAGCACGGGACTAGCGGGGCTCACGAATACGCAGTATTTT. As protein: CASSTGLAGLTNTQYF.

This chain connects TRBV5-1 to TRBJ2-1, with D maybe TRBD2 (5 bases). Germline V gives CDR1 SGHRS, CDR2 YFSETQ. This CDR3 comprises 15 residues. The ends were cut back, 0 bases at V and 8 bases at J, with 15 bases in the middle. The CDR3 sequence is CASSLATRASHEQFF. CDR3 in DNA: TGCGCCAGCAGCTTGGCTACTAGGGCGTCTCATGAGCAGTTCTTC.

The chain has TRBV30 and TRBJ1-2, with D hard to call. V lost 0 bases to trimming and J lost 2 bases, with 10 bases between them. The CDR3 consists of 14 residues. CDR1 is GTSNPN and CDR2 is SVGIG in the germline V gene (reference sequence). The CDR3 reads CAWSVDRQNYGYTF. The CDR3 DNA is TGTGCCTGGAGTGTTGATCGGCAGAACTATGGCTACACCTTC.

The sample holds one count of this clone. V is TRBV5-1 and J is TRBJ2-1; 11 nucleotides match TRBD2. This CDR3 contains 15 residues. Germline lookup yields CDR1 SGHRS and CDR2 YFSETQ. After removal of 4 bases from V and 8 bases from J, the junction contained 8 bases not matched to a gene. The CDR3 sequence: CASSVSGGASHEQFF. The CDR3 DNA reads TGCGCCAGCAGCGTTAGCGGGGGGGCTTCCCATGAGCAGTTCTTC.

The V gene is TRBV19, the J gene TRBJ2-1; a weak D match, TRBD2 (6 bases). Germline V lookup: CDR1 LNHDA, CDR2 SQIVND (reference sequence). V dropped 5 bases and J dropped 6 bases, with 14 bases sitting between them. CDR3 size: 14 residues. CDR3 loop: CASSWSSASNEQFF. The CDR3 region has the DNA TGTGCCAGTAGTTGGTCTAGCGCATCCAATGAGCAGTTCTTC.

The J gene is TRBJ1-2, the V gene TRBV5-4; D unresolved. Germline loops: CDR1 SGHNT, CDR2 YYREEE (reference sequence). V was clipped by 3 bases and J by 5 bases, with 8 bases between them. CDR3 length equals 12 residues. CDR3 protein: CASSSNTYGYTF. CDR3 bases: TGTGCCAGCAGCTCGAACACGTATGGCTACACCTTC.

V usage is TRBV4-3 and J usage is TRBJ1-2, with 8 positions matching TRBD1. Losses at the gene ends were 0 bases for V and 4 bases for J; bases not matched to a gene: 4. The CDR3 length is 15 residues. The germline V gene encodes CDR1 LGHNA and CDR2 YSLEER. This CDR3 is CASSQDGQGLYGYTF. The DNA for the CDR3 is TGCGCCAGCAGCCAAGACGGACAGGGCCTCTATGGCTACACCTTC.

This chain links TRBV7-3 with TRBJ2-3; 7 nucleotides line up with TRBD2. Germline lookup yields CDR1 SGHTA and CDR2 FQGTGA. The CDR3 has 13 residues. The V segment lost 4 bases and the J segment 5 bases; nucleotides outside the gene matches: 3. This chain's CDR3 is CASSYRGVDTQYF. In DNA form, the CDR3 reads TGTGCCAGCAGCTACCGGGGGGTAGATACGCAGTATTTT.